These T cell receptor beta chains were read from a single sample in a study of T cell changes during pregnancy in multiple sclerosis. Here immunoSEQ multiplex PCR was the method, and the copy in TCRdb shows in-frame clones only, minus some. The sample includes 50,000 to 65,000 clones, around 96% of them seen just once. This specimen consisted of CD8+ T cells from peripheral blood mononuclear cells, obtained after pregnancy. Receptors originate from a female donor with multiple sclerosis, enrolled in a pregnancy study. The conserved cysteine and the conserved F or W are not part of the CDR3 here. Each record gives: clone size, V gene, CDR3 length, J gene, CDR3 protein. Size is stated for part of the rows, as once, few or many counts, or as a class when the clone is expanded.

clone_size: -; v_call: TRBV7-2; cdr3_length: 12; j_call: TRBJ2-7; cdr3_aa: ASSLPGTVYEQY
clone_size: -; v_call: TRBV27; cdr3_length: 14; j_call: TRBJ2-1; cdr3_aa: ASSWGTSGSSNEQF
clone_size: once; v_call: TRBV27; cdr3_length: 13; j_call: TRBJ2-6; cdr3_aa: ASSGANRGDRVLT
clone_size: -; v_call: TRBV29-1; cdr3_length: 9; j_call: TRBJ1-1; cdr3_aa: SAPQGPEAF
clone_size: -; v_call: TRBV28; cdr3_length: 10; j_call: TRBJ2-7; cdr3_aa: ASRTDSYEQY
clone_size: -; v_call: TRBV25-1; cdr3_length: 9; j_call: TRBJ2-1; cdr3_aa: ASSEGRGRF
clone_size: -; v_call: TRBV7-9; cdr3_length: 11; j_call: TRBJ2-1; cdr3_aa: ALEETFYNEQF
clone_size: -; v_call: TRBV19; cdr3_length: 13; j_call: TRBJ2-7; cdr3_aa: ASSSRAGSSDEQY
clone_size: -; v_call: TRBV2; cdr3_length: 15; j_call: TRBJ2-7; cdr3_aa: ASRGRVGLAFSYEQY
clone_size: -; v_call: TRBV27; cdr3_length: 16; j_call: TRBJ2-6; cdr3_aa: ASSHWGQLGSGANVLT
clone_size: -; v_call: TRBV9; cdr3_length: 12; j_call: TRBJ2-3; cdr3_aa: ASSVEAVADTQY
clone_size: -; v_call: TRBV27; cdr3_length: 13; j_call: TRBJ2-1; cdr3_aa: ASSLGLAGYNEQF
clone_size: -; v_call: TRBV6-1; cdr3_length: 13; j_call: TRBJ2-3; cdr3_aa: ASSDPSGITDTQY
clone_size: -; v_call: TRBV29-1; cdr3_length: 11; j_call: TRBJ1-1; cdr3_aa: SVETGANTEAF
clone_size: -; v_call: TRBV28; cdr3_length: 13; j_call: TRBJ1-2; cdr3_aa: ASSSTGGVGYGYT
clone_size: -; v_call: TRBV6-1; cdr3_length: 15; j_call: TRBJ2-3; cdr3_aa: ASSAKRRGTYTDTQY
clone_size: once; v_call: TRBV19; cdr3_length: 12; j_call: TRBJ2-7; cdr3_aa: ASSTGTGRNEQY
clone_size: -; v_call: TRBV4-3; cdr3_length: 13; j_call: TRBJ2-7; cdr3_aa: ASSQGVQGANEQY
clone_size: -; v_call: TRBV27; cdr3_length: 14; j_call: TRBJ2-2; cdr3_aa: ASSLQGARETGELF
clone_size: -; v_call: TRBV28; cdr3_length: 14; j_call: TRBJ2-5; cdr3_aa: ASSFSPRTGVETQY
clone_size: -; v_call: TRBV7-9; cdr3_length: 16; j_call: TRBJ1-4; cdr3_aa: ASRPRDRGLGTNEKLF
clone_size: -; v_call: TRBV11-2; cdr3_length: 11; j_call: TRBJ2-4; cdr3_aa: ASSTNGGFIQY
clone_size: -; v_call: TRBV11-2; cdr3_length: 12; j_call: TRBJ2-1; cdr3_aa: ASSLSGLANEQF
clone_size: -; v_call: TRBV6-6; cdr3_length: 11; j_call: TRBJ2-7; cdr3_aa: ASSGREAYEQY
clone_size: once; v_call: TRBV7-9; cdr3_length: 12; j_call: TRBJ2-7; cdr3_aa: ASSHRTGTYEQY
clone_size: -; v_call: TRBV2; cdr3_length: 11; j_call: TRBJ2-1; cdr3_aa: ARTGGSRNEQF
clone_size: once; v_call: TRBV29-1; cdr3_length: 11; j_call: TRBJ2-7; cdr3_aa: SVVLDSAYEQY
clone_size: -; v_call: TRBV5-6; cdr3_length: 15; j_call: TRBJ2-1; cdr3_aa: ASSLNAGTSSYNEQF
clone_size: once; v_call: TRBV29-1; cdr3_length: 12; j_call: TRBJ2-1; cdr3_aa: SVIAGGPYNEQF
clone_size: -; v_call: TRBV28; cdr3_length: 11; j_call: TRBJ2-7; cdr3_aa: ASMYHRGSEQY
clone_size: -; v_call: TRBV29-1; cdr3_length: 11; j_call: TRBJ2-1; cdr3_aa: SVDGSSYNEQF
clone_size: -; v_call: TRBV27; cdr3_length: 12; j_call: TRBJ1-5; cdr3_aa: ASGLGQDNQPQH
clone_size: -; v_call: TRBV5-5; cdr3_length: 12; j_call: TRBJ2-7; cdr3_aa: ASSLLPTDYEQY
clone_size: -; v_call: TRBV19; cdr3_length: 14; j_call: TRBJ2-5; cdr3_aa: ASSIPSGGPQETQY
clone_size: -; v_call: TRBV5-5; cdr3_length: 13; j_call: TRBJ2-5; cdr3_aa: ASSLSHSFGQGGN
clone_size: -; v_call: TRBV7-9; cdr3_length: 14; j_call: TRBJ2-2; cdr3_aa: ASSVASGGNTGELF
clone_size: -; v_call: TRBV19; cdr3_length: 11; j_call: TRBJ1-2; cdr3_aa: ASTMGQFYGYT
clone_size: -; v_call: TRBV27; cdr3_length: 12; j_call: TRBJ2-7; cdr3_aa: ASSPGQGFYEQY
clone_size: -; v_call: TRBV7-2; cdr3_length: 14; j_call: TRBJ2-3; cdr3_aa: ASSLWPSGFTDTQY
clone_size: -; v_call: TRBV6-5; cdr3_length: 12; j_call: TRBJ2-1; cdr3_aa: ASSSSGTPKEQF
clone_size: -; v_call: TRBV6-5; cdr3_length: 14; j_call: TRBJ1-1; cdr3_aa: ASSYNLITVNTEAF
clone_size: -; v_call: TRBV6-1; cdr3_length: 11; j_call: TRBJ2-7; cdr3_aa: ASSEGQYYEQY
clone_size: -; v_call: TRBV4-1; cdr3_length: 13; j_call: TRBJ2-7; cdr3_aa: ASSQEEGGAAEQY
clone_size: -; v_call: TRBV6-1; cdr3_length: 14; j_call: TRBJ2-7; cdr3_aa: ASSDYRGLSSYEQY
clone_size: -; v_call: TRBV4-3; cdr3_length: 12; j_call: TRBJ2-3; cdr3_aa: ASSERERTDTQY
clone_size: -; v_call: TRBV7-2; cdr3_length: 14; j_call: TRBJ2-7; cdr3_aa: ASSLGREAYPYEQY
clone_size: -; v_call: TRBV11-2; cdr3_length: 14; j_call: TRBJ2-1; cdr3_aa: ASSLSGTSAYNEQF
clone_size: -; v_call: TRBV15; cdr3_length: 14; j_call: TRBJ1-2; cdr3_aa: ATSRVRQGRNYGYT